This note documents a single T cell receptor (beta chain) sequence. This clonotype has at least ten counts. Which antigen it targets is not known. No base quality values were provided; no much bigger clone lies one nucleotide off. The data derive from a study of T-cell memory formation after mild COVID-19 (dated by TCRdb to about 2021). In terms of the full investigation: TCR sequence clusters from the two donors were found to be largely donor specific. In a couple of donors, T-cell clones that expanded and contracted after mild COVID-19 were tracked by sequencing TCRalpha and TCRbeta repertoires over time. The cohort comprised two young, previously healthy adult volunteers, one female and one male. Study-level results and caveats: Contracting CD4+ clones were located mainly in the CM and EM memory subsets, whereas CD8+ clones were found to be enriched in EMRA. Only a couple of mild cases were covered in the study, and larger cohorts including severe cases with pre-infection samples were considered necessary. SARS-CoV-2 specificity was not confirmed for the second-wave clones peaking on day 37. Some responding clones were detected in pre-infection memory, which suggested that pre-existing cross-reactive memory T cells had joined the SARS-CoV-2 response. Clones contracting from day 15 to 85 had balanced CD4/CD8 phenotypes, while a second wave expanding from day 15 to 37 was biased towards CD4+.

Ficoll-Paque density gradient centrifugation was used to isolate PBMCs. The instrument was an Illumina NovaSeq 6000. TCRalpha and TCRbeta cDNA libraries were constructed by 5'RACE with constant-segment primers, with sample barcodes and unique molecular identifiers being introduced. RNA was extracted from every sample with Trizol reagent. The libraries were amplified in two PCR steps, and the second step added a second sample barcode and Illumina TruSeq adapters. Sequencing of libraries was performed on an Illumina NovaSeq with 2 x 150 bp paired-end reads. In the original analysis: Reads were demultiplexed and collapsed into UMI-guided consensus sequences with migec v1.2.7. Using mixcr v2.1.11, UMI consensuses were aligned to TRA and TRB V and J templates and then assembled into clonotypes. Clonotypes were classified as expanded or contracted when called significant by both edgeR and NoisET, with noise models trained on biological replicates. edgeR calls used a false discovery rate-adjusted p below 0.01 and a log2 fold-change threshold of 1. PCA with hierarchical clustering of max-normalized trajectories of the 1000 most abundant clonotypes was used as exploratory dynamics analysis. Separately sequenced CD4+ and CD8+ repertoires were used to assign a CD4 or CD8 phenotype to each responding clone. In-frame beta chains were kept once TCRdb had trimmed the public reads at Q25 with fastp and called clones with MiXCR. Each CDR3 protein appears once, grouped with its most common genes and DNA. TCRdb's processing, not the study's, gives the V and J calls here. Present in this sample are around 470,000 distinct CDR3 sequences, roughly 20% of which were seen just once. Of the sample, 7.5% to 9.5% falls within the top ten clones.

This receptor was identified in an adult woman who had mild COVID-19 (a few samples of this study predate the infection). The sample titles of this study are shuffled in the database, so cell type and time point are left out; the donor was told from shared clones. The sequenced material came from PBMCs or a T cell subset sorted from them (not recorded which).

The DNA sequence follows: TGTGCCAGCAGCTTAGATCTAGCCGCCGGGGAGCTGTTTTTT. Its translation reads: CASSLDLAAGELFF. The rearrangement combines TRBV7-8 with TRBJ2-2; the D gene is possibly TRBD2, with 5 bases matching. From a lookup of the germline V gene, CDR1 and CDR2 are SGHVS and FQNEAQ. Including cysteine and phenylalanine, the CDR3 has 14 amino acids. Only the CDR3 DNA stays, 42 bases, in frame from base 1. V was cut back by 1 base and J by 6 bases, leaving a gap of 9 bases between them.